Listed here is a single T cell receptor beta chain. The antigen remains unidentified. Repertoires were generated with immunoSEQ multiplex PCR, while TCRdb's copy carries only in-frame clones and drops some. The sample has 13,000 to 15,000 clones, about 70% seen once. The junction had 5 bases not matched to a gene; V was cut back by 5 bases and J by 1 base. The CDR3 runs to 15 residues. CDR1 MNHEY and CDR2 SVGAGI come from the germline V gene. The data belong to a study of CD4+ T cells in melanoma. Broader study findings: Reportedly, melanoma neoantigen-specific CD4+ T cells showed varied differentiation states. CD8+ T cell, macrophage and B cell function reportedly correlated with neoantigen-specific CD4+ T cells.

This chain joins TRBV6-5 and TRBJ1-1; the match to TRBD1 covers 9 bases. The clonotype was recovered from a human donor with melanoma. The sequencing sample was made of cells from a culture (not recorded whether cultured in vitro). DNA of the CDR3: TGTGCCAGCAGTCAAACACAGGGGGCGAACACTGAAGCTTTCTTT. It specifies CASSQTQGANTEAFF.